The next 28 T cell receptor beta chains were all read from a single sample in a study of OX40 agonist ivuxolimab in advanced cancers. TCRdb keeps only in-frame clones here, not all; method: immunoSEQ multiplex PCR. The profile shows tens of thousands of clones, about four fifths of them singletons. The specimen was CD4+ or CD8+ T cells sorted from blood, collected in a trial of the OX40 agonist ivuxolimab. These receptors came from an adult with an advanced solid tumor such as melanoma, head and neck, liver or kidney cancer.

Notes on this clone: Mismatch with germline at one junction end may stem from a read error. V is TRBV6-5 and J is TRBJ2-5, with 7 bases that match TRBD2. The CDR3 totals 11 residues. Germline V gives CDR1 MNHEY, CDR2 SVGAGI. CDR3 amino acids: CASSELTSLDF. The DNA for the CDR3 is TGTGCCAGCAGTGAATTGACTAGCTTGGACTTC.

The J gene is TRBJ1-2, the V gene TRBV27; TRBD1 matches 8 bases. The CDR3 is 13 amino acids. The J segment lost 5 bases and the V segment lost 6 bases, leaving 5 bases of the junction unmatched. Germline CDR1 is MNHEY and CDR2 is SMNVEV (reference sequence). In DNA form, the CDR3 reads TGTGCCAGCAGGTTGACAGGGGCTTATGGCTACACCTTC. Translated, it gives CASRLTGAYGYTF.

This sequence joins TRBV4-2 and TRBJ2-5; 15 positions match TRBD2. J was trimmed by 4 bases and V by 0 bases; bases with no gene match: 3. CDR3 size: 17 residues. The germline V gene has CDR1 LGHNA and CDR2 YNFKEQ. The CDR3 sequence: CASSQDGLAGGRETQYF. The CDR3 nucleotides are TGTGCCAGCAGCCAAGATGGACTAGCGGGGGGGAGAGAGACCCAGTACTTC.

This chain links TRBV2 with TRBJ2-7; no clear D gene. Germline CDR1 SNHLY, CDR2 FYNNEI. The CDR3 sequence is 15 residues long. The ends were cut back, 6 bases at V and 0 bases at J, with 15 bases in the middle. CDR3 loop: CASSVPLQSSYEQYF. The CDR3 DNA reads TGTGCCAGCAGCGTACCCCTACAAAGCTCCTACGAGCAGTACTTC.

The rearrangement links TRBV29-1 to TRBJ1-2, with 7 bases fitting TRBD1. This CDR3 has 14 amino acids. The V gene end was trimmed by 7 bases and the J gene end by 0 bases; junction bases not matched to a gene: 8. Per the germline V gene, CDR1 is SQVTM and CDR2 is ANQGSEA. The CDR3 sequence is CSAQGGASNYGYTF. The CDR3 DNA is TGCAGCGCCCAAGGGGGCGCGTCTAACTATGGCTACACCTTC.

This chain connects TRBV4-3 to TRBJ1-2; the D is unclear. The germline V gene has CDR1 LGHNA and CDR2 YSLEER. V was clipped by 1 base and J by 6 bases, with 12 bases between them. This CDR3 comprises 14 residues. In nucleotides, the CDR3 is TGCGCCAGCAGCCAAGTAAGTGGGCTCCATGGCTACACCTTC. The encoded protein is CASSQVSGLHGYTF.

The genes are TRBV28 and TRBJ2-1; D is ambiguous. The germline gives CDR1 MDHEN, CDR2 SYDVKM. Trimming pared 0 bases from V and 6 bases from J, leaving 18 bases between. The CDR3 is made up of 17 amino acids. The CDR3 is CASSLWTASEGSNEQFF. In nucleotides, the CDR3 is TGTGCCAGCAGTTTATGGACTGCCTCCGAAGGATCCAATGAGCAGTTCTTC.

The rearrangement joins TRBV29-1 to TRBJ2-4; weak D call: TRBD1 (6 bases). The germline gives CDR1 SQVTM, CDR2 ANQGSEA. Trimming removed 6 bases at V and 3 bases at J, with 21 bases between. The CDR3 is 16 residues long. Here the CDR3 reads CSVGWTQGQGKNIQYF. The CDR3 nucleotides are TGCAGCGTGGGGTGGACACAGGGTCAGGGCAAAAACATTCAGTACTTC. The whole variable domain, remainder taken from reference TRBV29-1 and TRBJ2-4, is SAVISQKPSRDICQRGTSLTIQCQVDSQVTMMFWYRQQPGQSLTLIATANQGSEATYESGFVIDKFPISRPNLTFSTLTVSNMSPEDSSIYLCSVGWTQGQGKNIQYFGAGTRLSVL.

J is TRBJ2-7 and V is TRBV9, with a tentative D call TRBD2 (5 bases). The germline V gene has CDR1 SGDLS and CDR2 YYNGEE. This CDR3 region has 12 residues. V dropped 4 bases and J dropped 4 bases, with 9 bases sitting between them. CDR3 nucleotides: TGTGCCAGCAGCCCGACGGGGTACGAGCAGTACTTC. It codes for CASSPTGYEQYF.

V and J are TRBV9 and TRBJ2-3, with no clear D. CDR1 is SGDLS and CDR2 is YYNGEE in the germline V gene. The CDR3 length is 16 residues. Trimming stripped 0 bases from V and 0 bases from J, with 11 bases between. Here the CDR3 DNA reads TGTGCCAGCAGCGTAGCGGCTAGAGGCAGCACAGATACGCAGTATTTT. The encoded protein is CASSVAARGSTDTQYF.

This chain joins TRBV7-2 and TRBJ1-1; 7 nucleotides match TRBD1. The germline CDR1 and CDR2 sequences are SGHTA and FQGNSA. There are 14 residues in the CDR3. Unmatched junction bases numbered 7, after V lost 5 bases and J lost 4 bases. As DNA, the CDR3 is TGTGCCAGCAGCCTAGGGACAGCCGGCACTGAAGCTTTCTTT. Translation: CASSLGTAGTEAFF. Filled out from reference TRBV7-2 and TRBJ1-1, the complete variable domain reads GAGVSQSPSNKVTEKGKDVELRCDPISGHTALYWYRQSLGQGLEFLIYFQGNSAPDKSGLPSDRFSAERTGGSVSTLTIQRTQQEDSAVYLCASSLGTAGTEAFFGQGTRLTVV.

The V call is TRBV9, the J call TRBJ2-5; a weak D match, TRBD2 (6 bases). Trimming took 0 bases from V and 5 from J, leaving 20 bases between them. The CDR3 has 17 residues. Germline loops: CDR1 SGDLS, CDR2 YYNGEE. The CDR3 here is CASSVGREAEWTETQYF. The CDR3, as DNA: TGTGCCAGCAGCGTAGGAAGGGAGGCAGAATGGACGGAGACCCAGTACTTC.

The chain links TRBV15 to TRBJ2-3, with 11 bases that match TRBD2. V lost 4 bases to trimming and J lost 2 bases; unmatched junction nucleotides: 8. The CDR3 sequence is 17 residues long. Germline V CDR1 and CDR2: LNHNV, YYDKDF (reference sequence). The DNA of the CDR3 is TGTGCCACCAGCAAGTCGCATAGCGGGGGGGTCACAGATACGCAGTATTTT. This encodes CATSKSHSGGVTDTQYF.

This clone was recorded only once. CDR3 loop: CASSAVTGDNEQFF. The CDR3 DNA follows: TGTGCCAGCAGCGCCGTGACAGGGGACAATGAGCAGTTCTTC. This chain connects TRBV9 to TRBJ2-1; 8 bases are shared with TRBD1. The CDR3 loop spans 14 amino acids. Germline loops: CDR1 SGDLS, CDR2 YYNGEE. V trimming: 3 bases; J trimming: 5 bases; junction bases outside the gene matches: 4.

V usage is TRBV5-1 and J usage is TRBJ1-5; no definite D call. CDR1 and CDR2 (germline): SGHRS, YFSETQ. The germline V and J ends were trimmed by 4 bases and 0 bases, with 11 bases remaining between them. The CDR3 spans 15 residues. CDR3 loop: CASSPLADSNQPQHF. The DNA of the CDR3 is TGCGCCAGCAGCCCCCTCGCGGATAGCAATCAGCCCCAGCATTTT.

The chain combines TRBV7-2 with TRBJ1-1; maybe TRBD1 (5 bases). The V end lost 5 bases, the J end lost 4 bases, and 23 bases lay between the germline ends. The CDR3 runs 17 residues. Germline values: CDR1 SGHTA, CDR2 FQGNSA. CDR3 nucleotide sequence: TGTGCCAGCAGCGAAACCGCCCCTCGGGGGTGGGGCACTGAAGCTTTCTTT. Translation gives CASSETAPRGWGTEAFF.

The rearrangement uses TRBV6-1 and TRBJ1-2; D call uncertain. The CDR3 runs 16 residues. The germline V gene encodes CDR1 MNHNS and CDR2 SASEGT. V dropped 2 bases and J dropped 4 bases, with 17 bases sitting between them. CDR3 residues: CASSEPGVDVVYGYTF. The CDR3 DNA sequence: TGTGCCAGCAGTGAACCTGGTGTGGACGTCGTCTATGGCTACACCTTC.

The gene calls are TRBV7-9 and TRBJ1-1; D call uncertain. Germline-derived CDR1 and CDR2 are SEHNR and FQNEAQ (reference sequence). The CDR3 totals 13 residues. Deletions cut 6 bases from V and 4 bases from J, with 12 bases between. In DNA form, the CDR3 reads TGTGCCAGCAGAAGAGGGAGAGGCACTGAAGCTTTCTTT. Translation gives CASRRGRGTEAFF.

The chain employs TRBV9 and TRBJ2-7; TRBD2 agrees at 9 bases. CDR1 and CDR2 (germline): SGDLS, YYNGEE. There are 20 residues in the CDR3. V lost 3 bases to trimming and J lost 3 bases; unmatched junction nucleotides: 22. CDR3 region: CASSAPAFGGQLTSGYEQYF. The CDR3 DNA follows: TGTGCCAGCAGCGCTCCTGCTTTTGGGGGGCAGTTGACTAGCGGCTACGAGCAGTACTTC.

This sequence joins TRBV19 and TRBJ1-5, with TRBD1 as a possible D gene (5 bases). This CDR3 has 15 amino acids. CDR1 and CDR2 from the germline V gene are LNHDA and SQIVND (reference sequence). The V gene lost 3 bases and the J gene lost 0 bases, with 9 bases spanning the gap. The CDR3 sequence is CASSIGAYSNQPQHF. In nucleotides, the CDR3 is TGTGCCAGTAGTATCGGGGCCTATAGCAATCAGCCCCAGCATTTT. The variable domain in full, with the rest retrieved from reference TRBV19 and TRBJ1-5, is DGGITQSPKYLFRKEGQNVTLSCEQNLNHDAMYWYRQDPGQGLRLIYYSQIVNDFQKGDIAEGYSVSREKKESFPLTVTSAQKNPTAFYLCASSIGAYSNQPQHFGDGTRLSIL.

The chain has TRBV18 and TRBJ2-2; 10 bases map to TRBD1. This CDR3 contains 16 residues. The germline gives CDR1 KGHSH, CDR2 LQKENI. J gave up 3 bases and V 4 bases, and 5 bases lay outside the gene matches. CDR3 protein: CASSLRTGGDTGELFF. CDR3 bases: TGTGCCAGCTCACTGCGGACAGGGGGGGACACCGGGGAGCTGTTTTTT. Variable domain in full (rest from reference TRBV18 and TRBJ2-2): NAGVMQNPRHLVRRRGQEARLRCSPMKGHSHVYWYRQLPEEGLKFMVYLQKENIIDESGMPKERFSAEFPKEGPSILRIQQVVRGDSAAYFCASSLRTGGDTGELFFGEGSRLTVL.

The chain joins TRBV4-3 to TRBJ2-2; 10 bases are shared with TRBD2. Germline values: CDR1 LGHNA, CDR2 YSLEER. V shed 1 base, J shed 1 base, and the junction held 9 bases outside the gene matches. CDR3 length: 19 residues. The CDR3, as DNA: TGCGCCAGCAGCCAAGTTCAGCTAGCGGGGGCTCTGAACACCGGGGAGCTGTTTTTT. This codes for CASSQVQLAGALNTGELFF.

The chain carries TRBV11-2 and TRBJ1-2, with unresolved D. The CDR3 extends over 15 amino acids. Germline V gene lookup returns CDR1 SGHAT and CDR2 FQNNGV. Trimming took 5 bases from V and 7 from J, leaving 20 bases between them. The chain's CDR3 is CASSNGGGLWSGYTF. DNA of the CDR3: TGTGCCAGCAGCAACGGAGGCGGCTTATGGAGTGGCTACACCTTC.

The chain links TRBV7-2 to TRBJ2-5, with 8 bases identical to TRBD2. The CDR3 is made up of 16 amino acids. The V segment lost 1 base and the J segment 5 bases; nucleotides outside the gene matches: 9. Per germline, CDR1 SGHTA and CDR2 FQGNSA. CDR3 region: CASSLVLAGTRETQYF. For the CDR3, the DNA is TGTGCCAGCAGCTTAGTGTTAGCGGGGACGAGGGAGACCCAGTACTTC.

The table lists this clone with a count of one. The sample contains more than one DNA sequence encoding this CDR3. This chain uses TRBV19 with TRBJ2-7; D might be TRBD1 (6 bases). This CDR3 contains 14 residues. V gave up 6 bases and J gave up 0 bases, with 12 bases separating them. CDR1 is LNHDA and CDR2 is SQIVND in the germline V gene (reference sequence). The CDR3 DNA reads as TGTGCCAGTAGCCCCCGGGACAACTCCTACGAGCAGTACTTC. Residues: CASSPRDNSYEQYF.

This sequence joins TRBV19 and TRBJ1-1; D is perhaps TRBD1 (6 bases). CDR1 is LNHDA and CDR2 is SQIVND in the germline V gene (reference sequence). The V gene lost 3 bases and the J gene lost 1 base, with 9 bases spanning the gap. The CDR3 totals 14 residues. The CDR3 coding sequence is TGTGCCAGTAGTATTCAGACAGGGAACACTGAAGCTTTCTTT. This codes for CASSIQTGNTEAFF.

This clone was counted once. The chain combines TRBV7-6 with TRBJ2-7; D may be TRBD2 (5 bases). The length of the CDR3 is 12 residues. V lost 2 bases to trimming and J lost 6 bases, with 8 bases between them. Germline CDR1 reads SGHVS; CDR2 reads FNYEAQ. Here the CDR3 DNA reads TGTGCCAGCAGCTTAAAGGAGGCCGAGCAGTACTTC. This translates into CASSLKEAEQYF.

This chain joins TRBV13 and TRBJ2-7, with D perhaps matching TRBD2 (5 bases). V lost 5 bases to trimming and J lost 0 bases, with 14 bases between them. This CDR3 comprises 15 residues. Looked up from germline, CDR1 is PRHDT and CDR2 is FYEKMQ (reference sequence). For the CDR3, the DNA is TGTGCCAGCAGCGATCGGACTGAGAGCTCCTACGAGCAGTACTTC. Residues: CASSDRTESSYEQYF.